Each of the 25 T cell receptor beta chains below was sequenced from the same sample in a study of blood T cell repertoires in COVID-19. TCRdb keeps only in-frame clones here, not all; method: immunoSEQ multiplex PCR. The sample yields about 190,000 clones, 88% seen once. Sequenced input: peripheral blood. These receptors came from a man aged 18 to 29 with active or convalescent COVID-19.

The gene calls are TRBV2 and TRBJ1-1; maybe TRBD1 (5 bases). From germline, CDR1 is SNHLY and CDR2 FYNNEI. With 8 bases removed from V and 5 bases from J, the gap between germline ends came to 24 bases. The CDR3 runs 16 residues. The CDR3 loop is CASLNWGGNRRTEAFF. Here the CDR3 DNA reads TGTGCCAGCCTAAACTGGGGGGGAAATCGAAGGACTGAAGCTTTCTTT.

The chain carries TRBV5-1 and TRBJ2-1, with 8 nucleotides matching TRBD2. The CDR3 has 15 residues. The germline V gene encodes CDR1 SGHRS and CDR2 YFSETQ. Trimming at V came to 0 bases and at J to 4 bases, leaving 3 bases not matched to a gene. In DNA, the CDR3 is TGCGCCAGCAGCTTGGCGTCTAGCGGGTACAATGAGCAGTTCTTC. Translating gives CASSLASSGYNEQFF.

The CDR3 DNA reads as TGTGCCAGCAGCGGAACGGGGGGGAACTACGAGCAGTACTTC. Translation gives CASSGTGGNYEQYF. This chain uses TRBV9 with TRBJ2-7; the match to TRBD2 covers 8 bases. This CDR3 spans 14 amino acids. The V gene's germline CDR1 is SGDLS and CDR2 YYNGEE. V trimming: 3 bases; J trimming: 3 bases; junction bases outside the gene matches: 5.

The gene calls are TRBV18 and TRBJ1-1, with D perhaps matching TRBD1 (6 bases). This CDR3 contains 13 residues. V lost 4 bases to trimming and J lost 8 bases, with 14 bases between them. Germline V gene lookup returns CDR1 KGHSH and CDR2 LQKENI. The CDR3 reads CASSLGSTGEAFF. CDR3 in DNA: TGTGCCAGCTCACTCGGCTCAACAGGGGAAGCTTTCTTT.

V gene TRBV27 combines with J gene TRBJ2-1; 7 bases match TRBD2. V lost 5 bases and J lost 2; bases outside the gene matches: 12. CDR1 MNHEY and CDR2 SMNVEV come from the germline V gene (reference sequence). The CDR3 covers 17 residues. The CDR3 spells CASSLPPLRGTYNEQFF. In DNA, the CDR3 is TGTGCCAGCAGTCTCCCTCCCCTGCGGGGGACCTACAATGAGCAGTTCTTC.

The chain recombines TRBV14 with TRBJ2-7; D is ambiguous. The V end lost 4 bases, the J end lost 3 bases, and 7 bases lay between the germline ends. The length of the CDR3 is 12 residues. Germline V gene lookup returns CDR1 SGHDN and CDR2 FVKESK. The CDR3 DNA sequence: TGTGCCAGCAGCCTTCGGAGCTACGAGCAGTACTTC. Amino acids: CASSLRSYEQYF.

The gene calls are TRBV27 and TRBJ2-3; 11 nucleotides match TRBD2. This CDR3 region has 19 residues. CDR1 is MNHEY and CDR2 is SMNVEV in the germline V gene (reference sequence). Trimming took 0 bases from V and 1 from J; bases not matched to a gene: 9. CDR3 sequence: CASSLSSGGAFSGTDTQYF. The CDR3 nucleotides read TGTGCCAGCAGTTTATCTAGCGGGGGGGCCTTTTCGGGCACAGATACGCAGTATTTT.

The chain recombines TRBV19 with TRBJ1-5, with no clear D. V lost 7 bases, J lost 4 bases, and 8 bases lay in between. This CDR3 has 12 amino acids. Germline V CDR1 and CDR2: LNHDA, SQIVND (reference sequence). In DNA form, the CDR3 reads TGTGCCAGTACCCTACCTAATCAGCCCCAGCATTTT. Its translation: CASTLPNQPQHF.

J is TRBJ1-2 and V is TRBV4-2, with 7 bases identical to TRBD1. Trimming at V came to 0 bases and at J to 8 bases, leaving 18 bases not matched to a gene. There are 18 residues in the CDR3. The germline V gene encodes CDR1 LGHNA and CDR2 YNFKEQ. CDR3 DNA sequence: TGTGCCAGCAGCCAAGACTTACCCGGGACAGCGACGAAGATGGGCTACACCTTC. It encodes CASSQDLPGTATKMGYTF.

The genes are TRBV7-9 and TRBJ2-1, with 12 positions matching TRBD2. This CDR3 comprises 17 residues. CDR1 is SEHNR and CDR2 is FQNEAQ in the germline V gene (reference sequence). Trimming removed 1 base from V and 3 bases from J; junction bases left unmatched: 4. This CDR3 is CASSLGQGLAGYNEQFF. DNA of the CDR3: TGTGCCAGCAGCTTAGGTCAGGGACTAGCGGGCTACAATGAGCAGTTCTTC. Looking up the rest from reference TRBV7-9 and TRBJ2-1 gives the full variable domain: DTGVSQNPRHKITKRGQNVTFRCDPISEHNRLYWYRQTLGQGPEFLTYFQNEAQLEKSRLLSDRFSAERPKGSFSTLEIQRTEQGDSAMYLCASSLGQGLAGYNEQFFGPGTRLTVL.

The CDR3 nucleotides are TGTGCCAGCCCACTAGCCAGTGTGAGCGCAGATACGCAGTATTTT. It is translated as CASPLASVSADTQYF. The J gene is TRBJ2-3, the V gene TRBV18; a possible D gene is TRBD2 (6 bases). The V end was cut by 8 bases, the J end by 4 bases, with 19 bases between. This CDR3 region has 15 residues. The germline CDR1 and CDR2 sequences are KGHSH and LQKENI.

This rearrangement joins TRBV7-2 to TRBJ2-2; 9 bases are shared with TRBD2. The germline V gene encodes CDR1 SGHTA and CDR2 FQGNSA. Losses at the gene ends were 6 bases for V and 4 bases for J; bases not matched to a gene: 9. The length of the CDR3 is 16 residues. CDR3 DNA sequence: TGTGCCAGCAGGTTCAGGACTAGCGAGAGCACCGGGGAGCTGTTTTTT. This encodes CASRFRTSESTGELFF.

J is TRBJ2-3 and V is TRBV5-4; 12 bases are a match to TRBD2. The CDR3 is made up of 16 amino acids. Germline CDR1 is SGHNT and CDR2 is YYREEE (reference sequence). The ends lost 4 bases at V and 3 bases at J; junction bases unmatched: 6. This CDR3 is CASSLLAGGLTDTQYF. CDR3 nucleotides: TGTGCCAGCAGCCTACTAGCGGGGGGCCTTACAGATACGCAGTATTTT.

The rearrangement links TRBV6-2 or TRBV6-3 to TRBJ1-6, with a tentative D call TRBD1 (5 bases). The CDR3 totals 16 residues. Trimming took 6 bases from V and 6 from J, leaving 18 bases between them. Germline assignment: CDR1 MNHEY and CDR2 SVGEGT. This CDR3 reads CASSQAGREGNSPLHF. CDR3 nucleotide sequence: TGTGCCAGCAGCCAGGCAGGGAGGGAAGGTAATTCACCCCTCCACTTT.

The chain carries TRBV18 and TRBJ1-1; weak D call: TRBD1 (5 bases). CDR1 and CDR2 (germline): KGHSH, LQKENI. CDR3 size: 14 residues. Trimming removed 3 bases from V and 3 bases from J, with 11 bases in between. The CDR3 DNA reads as TGTGCCAGCTCACCTCAGGGCCCAGACACTGAAGCTTTCTTT. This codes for CASSPQGPDTEAFF. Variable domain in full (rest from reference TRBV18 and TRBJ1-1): NAGVMQNPRHLVRRRGQEARLRCSPMKGHSHVYWYRQLPEEGLKFMVYLQKENIIDESGMPKERFSAEFPKEGPSILRIQQVVRGDSAAYFCASSPQGPDTEAFFGQGTRLTVV.

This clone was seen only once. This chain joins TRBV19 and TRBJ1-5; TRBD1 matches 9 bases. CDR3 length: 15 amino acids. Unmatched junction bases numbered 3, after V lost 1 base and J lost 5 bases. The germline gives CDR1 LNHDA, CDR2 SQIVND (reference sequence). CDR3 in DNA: TGTGCCAGTAGTATAGTAACAGGGGGCGATCAGCCCCAGCATTTT. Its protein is CASSIVTGGDQPQHF.

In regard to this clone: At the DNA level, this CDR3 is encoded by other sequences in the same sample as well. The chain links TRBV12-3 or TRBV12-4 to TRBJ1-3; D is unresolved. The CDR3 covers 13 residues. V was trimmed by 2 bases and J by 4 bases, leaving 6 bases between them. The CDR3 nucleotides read TGTGCCAGCAGTTTATCGGGGGGAAACACCATATATTTT. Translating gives CASSLSGGNTIYF.

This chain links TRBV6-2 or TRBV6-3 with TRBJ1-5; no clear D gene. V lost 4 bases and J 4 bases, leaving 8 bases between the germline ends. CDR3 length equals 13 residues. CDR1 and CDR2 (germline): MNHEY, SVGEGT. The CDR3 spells CASSFRANQPQHF. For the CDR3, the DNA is TGTGCCAGCAGTTTTCGAGCAAATCAGCCCCAGCATTTT.

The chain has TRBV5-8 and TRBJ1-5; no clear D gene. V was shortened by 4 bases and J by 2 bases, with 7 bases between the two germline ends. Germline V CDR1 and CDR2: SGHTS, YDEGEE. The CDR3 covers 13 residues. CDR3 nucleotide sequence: TGTGCCAGCAGCCTCGTCGGCAATCAGCCCCAGCATTTT. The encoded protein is CASSLVGNQPQHF.

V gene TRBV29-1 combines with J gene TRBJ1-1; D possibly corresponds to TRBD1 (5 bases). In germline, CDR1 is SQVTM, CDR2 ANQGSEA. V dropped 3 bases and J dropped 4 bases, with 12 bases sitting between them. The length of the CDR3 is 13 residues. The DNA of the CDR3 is TGCAGCGTTGACAGCAGGGCCGGCACTGAAGCTTTCTTT. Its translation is CSVDSRAGTEAFF.

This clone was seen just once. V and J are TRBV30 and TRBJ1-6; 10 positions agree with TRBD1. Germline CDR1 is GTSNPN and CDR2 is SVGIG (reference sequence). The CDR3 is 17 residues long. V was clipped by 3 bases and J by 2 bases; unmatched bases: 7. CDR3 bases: TGTGCCTGGAGCCTCCGGGACAGGGGACCCTATAATTCACCCCTCCACTTT. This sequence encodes CAWSLRDRGPYNSPLHF. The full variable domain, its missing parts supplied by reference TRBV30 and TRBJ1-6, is SQTIHQWPATLVQPVGSPLSLECTVEGTSNPNLYWYRQAAGRGLQLLFYSVGIGQISSEVPQNLSASRPQDRQFILSSKKLLLSDSGFYLCAWSLRDRGPYNSPLHFGNGTRLTVT.

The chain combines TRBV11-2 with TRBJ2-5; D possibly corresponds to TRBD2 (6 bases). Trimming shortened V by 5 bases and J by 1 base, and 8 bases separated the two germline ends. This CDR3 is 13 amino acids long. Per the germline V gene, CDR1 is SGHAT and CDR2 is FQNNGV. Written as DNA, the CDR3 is TGTGCCAGCAGCCAAGCGGGCCAAGAGACCCAGTACTTC. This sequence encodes CASSQAGQETQYF. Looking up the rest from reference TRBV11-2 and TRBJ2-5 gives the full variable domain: EAGVAQSPRYKIIEKRQSVAFWCNPISGHATLYWYQQILGQGPKLLIQFQNNGVVDDSQLPKDRFSAERLKGVDSTLKIQPAKLEDSAVYLCASSQAGQETQYFGPGTRLLVL.

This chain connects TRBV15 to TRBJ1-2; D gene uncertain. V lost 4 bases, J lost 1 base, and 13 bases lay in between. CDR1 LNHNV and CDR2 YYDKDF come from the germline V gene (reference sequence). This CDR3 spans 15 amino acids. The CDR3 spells CATSKTPGFNYGYTF. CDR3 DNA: TGTGCCACCAGCAAAACTCCGGGATTTAACTATGGCTACACCTTC.

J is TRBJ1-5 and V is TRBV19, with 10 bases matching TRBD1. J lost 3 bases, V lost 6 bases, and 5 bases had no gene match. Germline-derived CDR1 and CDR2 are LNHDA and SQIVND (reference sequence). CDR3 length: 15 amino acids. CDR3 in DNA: TGTGCCAGTAGACCGACAGGGGGCCCCAATCAGCCCCAGCATTTT. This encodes CASRPTGGPNQPQHF.

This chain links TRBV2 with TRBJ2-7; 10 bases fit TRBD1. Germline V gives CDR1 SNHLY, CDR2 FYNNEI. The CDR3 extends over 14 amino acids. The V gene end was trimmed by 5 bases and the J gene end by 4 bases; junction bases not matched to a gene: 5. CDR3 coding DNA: TGTGCCAGCAGTCCCGACAGGGGGCTGTACGAGCAGTACTTC. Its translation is CASSPDRGLYEQYF.